This T cell receptor (beta chain) was recorded in a study of blood T cells in healthy people across ages. Study observations and caveats: When set beside aged donors, long-lived donors presented more naive CD4+ cells and higher diversity. Age showed a roughly linear inverse relationship with TCR beta diversity per million T cells.

Combining a sample-barcoded 5' primer with a J-beta primer mix, a second PCR ran for about 6 to 11 cycles. Researchers report that a template-switch adaptor with 12 random nucleotides tagged each cDNA molecule. From the 5' RACE reads, TCRdb called clonotypes with MiXCR, one entry per CDR3 protein. Of about 1,400,000 distinct CDR3 sequences listed, 42% are singletons. Points on this clonotype: Its antigen remains unknown.

Staff drew roughly 10 milliliters of peripheral blood from each donor. The specimen was blood. The TCR sequence derives from a woman aged 18-30 years in good health.

The CDR3 loop reads CSARRGRAGSYEQYF. In DNA, the CDR3 is TGCAGTGCTAGACGGGGGCGAGCGGGATCCTACGAGCAGTACTTC. The chain carries TRBV20-1 and TRBJ2-7; TRBD2 might be the D (7 bases). Germline V gene data show CDR1 as DFQATT and CDR2 as SNEGSKA (reference sequence). This CDR3 is built from 15 residues. The ends were cut back, 2 bases at V and 1 base at J, with 15 bases in the middle.